A selection of T cell receptor beta chains follows, all from one sample in a study of T cell changes during pregnancy in multiple sclerosis. Repertoires were generated with immunoSEQ multiplex PCR, while TCRdb's copy carries only in-frame clones and drops some. The sample lists some 19,000 clones; 88% were seen once. Material: CD8+ T cells from peripheral blood mononuclear cells, obtained after pregnancy. These receptors were taken from a female donor in good health, enrolled as a control in a pregnancy study. The conserved cysteine and the conserved F or W are not part of the CDR3 here. Fields, in order: J gene, V gene, CDR3 length, CDR3 protein.

TRBJ2-2 | TRBV7-3 | 13 | ASSPSGGNTGELF
TRBJ1-5 | TRBV4-1 | 14 | ASSQEWGQGGQPQH
TRBJ1-3 | TRBV7-9 | 13 | ASSQITGAGNTIY
TRBJ2-7 | TRBV27 | 9 | VSKGMYEQY
TRBJ2-3 | TRBV5-1 | 14 | ASSPRQGRIEDTQY
TRBJ1-1 | TRBV30 | 11 | AWSGQGGTEAF
TRBJ2-3 | TRBV6-4 | 13 | ASSDSAGGPDTQY
TRBJ2-7 | TRBV30 | 10 | AWSVSGNEQY
TRBJ2-3 | TRBV9 | 14 | ASSVVSGGSTDTQY
TRBJ1-1 | TRBV6-5 | 12 | ASSYSEGSTGAF
TRBJ2-1 | TRBV7-9 | 12 | ASSPDRGRNEQF
TRBJ2-1 | TRBV4-3 | 12 | ASSQISGDNEQF
TRBJ1-5 | TRBV2 | 14 | ASSELGSWGNQPQH
TRBJ1-5 | TRBV19 | 12 | ASRRGTGLGPQH
TRBJ2-7 | TRBV19 | 11 | ATIGQGGSEQY
TRBJ1-2 | TRBV18 | 12 | ASSLSGVWDGYT
TRBJ1-1 | TRBV5-6 | 11 | ASSSDMNTEAF
TRBJ2-7 | TRBV6-4 | 13 | ASSPSEGAGYEQY
. | TRBV5-1 | 11 | ASTSSSHPEQY
TRBJ2-1 | TRBV9 | 10 | ASTSVDHEQF
TRBJ2-5 | TRBV5-1 | 13 | ASSLAQGRRETQY
TRBJ1-2 | TRBV5-1 | 17 | ASSLNTGQGSQANYGYT
TRBJ2-5 | TRBV7-2 | 15 | ASSPRGLFRLGETQY
TRBJ2-7 | TRBV4-1 | 13 | ASSAPGTGAHEQY
TRBJ2-1 | TRBV4-3 | 15 | ASSQDPRLAVDNEQF